This T cell receptor (beta chain) was sequenced in a study of blood T cell repertoires in COVID-19. Whole-study context: Acute and convalescent COVID-19 samples came from the United States, Italy and Spain. PBMCs, B-cell-depleted T cells, or T cells provided the cDNA or gDNA that made up the material.

The CDR3 sequence is 15 residues long. CDR1 is SGHAT and CDR2 is FQNNGV in the germline V gene. Trimming at V came to 2 bases and at J to 9 bases, leaving 9 bases not matched to a gene. In the authors' methods: Amplified reference gene primers provided the basis for estimating nucleated cell counts. Here immunoSEQ multiplex PCR was the method, and the copy in TCRdb shows in-frame clones only, minus some. V, J and clone size are those of that table, while D and trimming were read from the DNA. The sample has approximately 150,000 clones, roughly nine tenths seen once. This chain uses TRBV11-2 with TRBJ2-1; 8 bases map to TRBD2. The clonotype was recovered from a human donor in a cohort sampled during active COVID-19. The specimen sequenced was peripheral blood. CDR3 sequence reads: CASSLLRAGVGEQFF. CDR3 coding DNA: TGTGCCAGCAGCTTACTCAGAGCGGGGGTTGGTGAGCAGTTCTTC. Full variable domain (missing parts from reference TRBV11-2 and TRBJ2-1): EAGVAQSPRYKIIEKRQSVAFWCNPISGHATLYWYQQILGQGPKLLIQFQNNGVVDDSQLPKDRFSAERLKGVDSTLKIQPAKLEDSAVYLCASSLLRAGVGEQFFGPGTRLTVL.